The 26 T cell receptor beta chains presented below share a single source sample, sequenced in a study of metastatic and nonmetastatic thyroid tumors. With MiXCR, TCRdb reprocessed the PCR reads. The sample includes 80,000 to 85,000 clones, about an eighth of them seen just once. The entire patient cohort was treatment-naive prior to thyroid surgery. The source material was tumor tissue. These receptors originate from a female donor with papillary thyroid cancer or a benign thyroid nodule (not recorded which). Some clones in this sample may be carry-over from other donors' samples.

This clone has just a few counts. This may be a read error, as it is one base from a much larger clone. This rearrangement joins TRBV19 to TRBJ2-7; no firm D call. Germline CDR1 reads LNHDA; CDR2 reads SQIVND (reference sequence). The CDR3 has 14 amino acids. With 6 bases removed from V and 4 bases from J, the gap between germline ends came to 16 bases. For the CDR3, the DNA is TGTGCCAGTAGCCAAAACCAAATGGCATACGAGCAGTACTTC. This encodes CASSQNQMAYEQYF.

Concerning this clone itself: Possible read error: a much larger clone is one base away. V gene TRBV11-2 combines with J gene TRBJ2-6; 7 nucleotides line up with TRBD2. CDR1 and CDR2 (germline): SGHAT, FQNNGV. The CDR3 is 17 residues long. For the CDR3, the DNA is TGTGCCAACAGCTTGGGGGGGGTTCCCTCTGGGGCCAACGTCCTGACTTTC. This codes for CANSLGGVPSGANVLTF. Full variable domain (missing parts from reference TRBV11-2 and TRBJ2-6): EAGVAQSPRYKIIEKRQSVAFWCNPISGHATLYWYQQILGQGPKLLIQFQNNGVVDDSQLPKDRFSAERLKGVDSTLKIQPAKLEDSAVYLCANSLGGVPSGANVLTFGAGSRLTVL.

In this sample, this clone turned up a few times. A much more abundant neighbour one base away suggests this may be a read error. The sample contains more than one DNA sequence encoding this CDR3. The V and J genes are TRBV5-6 and TRBJ2-7; D perhaps matches TRBD1 (6 bases). V lost 8 bases and J lost 3, with 21 bases in between. Germline V gene sequence: CDR1 SGHDT, CDR2 YYEEEE. This CDR3 region has 15 residues. CDR3: CASSPQGADFYEQYF. DNA of the CDR3: TGTGCCAGTAGCCCACAGGGCGCCGACTTCTACGAGCAGTACTTC.

Note on this clone: This sequence may be a read error, since a much larger clone differs from it by one base. The genes are TRBV15 and TRBJ1-4, with TRBD1 identical over 7 bases. Germline CDR1 LNHNV, CDR2 YYDKDF (reference sequence). Trimming took 0 bases from V and 5 from J; bases not matched to a gene: 3. The CDR3 runs 15 residues. The DNA for the CDR3 is TGTGCCACCAGCAGAGATCAGGGGGACAATGAAAAACTGTTTTTT. Encoded protein: CATSRDQGDNEKLFF.

Comment on this clone: A much bigger clone sits one base away, suggesting this may be a read error. The chain employs TRBV24-1 and TRBJ1-1, with D possibly TRBD1 on 6 matching bases. V shed 3 bases and J shed 4 bases, with 14 bases lying between them. The CDR3 is 15 amino acids. Germline values: CDR1 KGHDR, CDR2 SFDVKD. The DNA for the CDR3 is TGTGCCACCAGTGATGGGGGGGCTACCGTCACTGAAGCTTTCTTT. Translated, it gives CATSDGGATVTEAFF.

This clone was recorded at least ten times. The J gene is TRBJ1-2, the V gene TRBV11-2; D is possibly TRBD1 (5 bases). The CDR3 contains 14 residues. V was clipped by 5 bases and J by 9 bases, with 19 bases between them. The V gene's germline CDR1 is SGHAT and CDR2 FQNNGV. The CDR3 bases are TGTGCCAGCAGCCCAAACCCCCCAGGGTATAGCTACACCTTC. Amino acid sequence: CASSPNPPGYSYTF.

This clone has ten or more counts. The chain carries TRBV20-1 and TRBJ2-7; 9 nucleotides match TRBD2. Unmatched junction bases numbered 11, after V lost 0 bases and J lost 2 bases. Germline V gives CDR1 DFQATT, CDR2 SNEGSKA (reference sequence). This CDR3 has 17 residues. In DNA, the CDR3 is TGCAGTGCTAGAGATATCGGACTAGCGATTTCCACCTACGAGCAGTACTTC. As protein: CSARDIGLAISTYEQYF.

As to this clone: A read error may be the cause here, since a much bigger clone is one base away. The V and J genes are TRBV6-5 and TRBJ1-1; D gene ambiguous. This CDR3 region has 13 residues. CDR1 and CDR2 (germline): MNHEY, SVGAGI. V was trimmed by 0 bases and J by 8 bases, leaving 10 bases between them. This CDR3 reads CASSYSKESEAFF. The CDR3 region has the DNA TGTGCCAGCAGTTACTCTAAGGAAAGCGAAGCTTTCTTT.

This clone was observed many times. A much larger clone differs from this one at a single base, so this may be a read error. This sample also contains other DNA sequences that code for the same CDR3. The chain uses TRBV11-2 and TRBJ2-2; TRBD2 matches 10 bases. V shed 4 bases, J shed 8 bases, and the junction held 7 bases outside the gene matches. Looked up from germline, CDR1 is SGHAT and CDR2 is FQNNGV. The length of the CDR3 is 15 residues. CDR3 protein: CASSSPTSGPGELFF. The CDR3 region has the DNA TGTGCCAGCAGCTCACCGACTAGCGGGCCTGGGGAGCTGTTTTTT.

In this sample, this clone turned up many times. The chain carries TRBV6-1 and TRBJ2-7; tentative D call: TRBD2 (5 bases). The CDR3 length is 15 residues. Between the trimmed V and J ends, which lost 6 bases and 0 bases, there was a span of 15 bases. Per germline, CDR1 MNHNS and CDR2 SASEGT. The CDR3 reads CASRSRTDSSYEQYF. The CDR3 coding sequence is TGTGCCAGCAGGAGCCGGACTGATAGCTCCTACGAGCAGTACTTC.

This clone was observed many times. The chain carries TRBV20-1 and TRBJ2-7; TRBD1 or TRBD2 may be the D gene (5 bases each). CDR1 is DFQATT and CDR2 is SNEGSKA in the germline V gene (reference sequence). This CDR3 has 14 amino acids. Between the trimmed V and J ends, which lost 1 base and 2 bases, there was a span of 12 bases. CDR3 nucleotides: TGCAGTGCTAGAGGTCGAGGGGCCCCCTACGAGCAGTACTTC. Amino acids: CSARGRGAPYEQYF.

This clone was recorded many times. The chain employs TRBV6-1 and TRBJ1-1; no firm D call. The CDR3 has 12 residues. Trimming pared 5 bases from V and 3 bases from J, leaving 7 bases between. Germline CDR1 and CDR2: MNHNS and SASEGT. CDR3 in amino acids: CASSLRDTEAFF. The CDR3 DNA reads as TGTGCCAGCAGTCTCAGAGACACTGAAGCTTTCTTT.

Ten or more counts support this clone. V is TRBV11-2 and J is TRBJ1-1; D remains unclear. Trimming pared 2 bases from V and 0 bases from J, leaving 13 bases between. Germline CDR1 is SGHAT and CDR2 is FQNNGV. There are 16 residues in the CDR3. The CDR3 DNA follows: TGTGCCAGCAGCTTACGGTCGGCCAGACTGAACACTGAAGCTTTCTTT. It codes for CASSLRSARLNTEAFF.

This clone was recorded many times. The chain uses TRBV4-2 and TRBJ1-2; 7 bases are shared with TRBD1. Looked up from germline, CDR1 is LGHNA and CDR2 is YNFKEQ. With V trimmed by 0 bases and J by 7 bases, 8 bases remained unmatched. CDR3 size: 15 residues. The DNA of the CDR3 is TGTGCCAGCAGCCAAGATGGGCTCAGGGGGTCTGGCTACACCTTC. Encoded protein: CASSQDGLRGSGYTF.

Concerning this clone itself: A much more abundant neighbour one base away suggests this may be a read error. Additional DNA sequences in this sample encode the identical CDR3. The chain is built from TRBV20-1 and TRBJ2-7; no reliable D call. The V gene's germline CDR1 is DFQATT and CDR2 SNEGSKA (reference sequence). Between the trimmed V and J ends, which lost 7 bases and 6 bases, there was a span of 10 bases. The CDR3 consists of 10 residues. This CDR3 reads CSVGLVEQYF. CDR3 nucleotides: TGCAGTGTGGGTTTGGTCGAGCAGTACTTC.

The sample holds many counts of this clone. The rearrangement joins TRBV20-1 to TRBJ2-1; tentative D call: TRBD2 (6 bases). This CDR3 contains 13 residues. Trimming left V 3 bases short and J 2 bases short, with 8 bases between. The V gene's germline CDR1 is DFQATT and CDR2 SNEGSKA (reference sequence). The CDR3 DNA sequence: TGCAGTGCTAGCGCTAGCGCCTACAATGAGCAGTTCTTC. Translation: CSASASAYNEQFF.

About this clone itself: A much bigger clone sits one base away, suggesting this may be a read error. This chain uses TRBV6-6 with TRBJ2-3; the D is unclear. The CDR3 sequence is 12 residues long. Trimming stripped 0 bases from V and 5 bases from J, with 3 bases between. The germline gives CDR1 MNHNY, CDR2 SVGAGI (reference sequence). Here the CDR3 DNA reads TGTGCCAGCAGTTACTCCCAAGATACGCAGTATTTT. Encoded protein: CASSYSQDTQYF.

There are many counts of this clone. This chain links TRBV5-5 with TRBJ1-5; D is possibly TRBD1 (5 bases). Germline loops: CDR1 SGHKS, CDR2 YYEKEE (reference sequence). V was cut by 3 bases and J by 5 bases, with 15 bases left in between. This CDR3 region has 15 residues. The CDR3 sequence: CASSSRTGYYQPQHF. CDR3 in DNA: TGTGCCAGCAGCTCAAGAACAGGTTACTATCAGCCCCAGCATTTT.

This clone occurred many times. CDR3 coding DNA: TGCAGTGCTAGAGATCTAAGAGGAGGTCCCAATGAAAAACTGTTTTTT. Protein sequence: CSARDLRGGPNEKLFF. This chain links TRBV20-1 with TRBJ1-4, with D unresolved. With 0 bases removed from V and 5 bases from J, the gap between germline ends came to 16 bases. This CDR3 has 16 amino acids. CDR1 is DFQATT, CDR2 SNEGSKA, per germline (reference sequence).

This chain connects TRBV11-3 to TRBJ1-1; D not certain. Per the germline V gene, CDR1 is SGHNT and CDR2 is YENEEA. The germline V and J ends were trimmed by 7 bases and 0 bases, with 12 bases remaining between them. The CDR3 contains 14 residues. CDR3 region: CASNLQEVNTEAFF. The CDR3 DNA sequence: TGTGCCAGCAACCTTCAGGAGGTGAACACTGAAGCTTTCTTT.

This clone was observed at least ten times. The chain carries TRBV20-1 and TRBJ1-1; D perhaps matches TRBD1 (6 bases). V was trimmed by 3 bases and J by 10 bases, leaving 18 bases between them. This CDR3 has 13 amino acids. Germline assignment: CDR1 DFQATT and CDR2 SNEGSKA (reference sequence). The CDR3, as DNA: TGCAGTGCTAGGTCGGGGGCGCGAACTCTAGCTTTCTTT. It yields the protein CSARSGARTLAFF.

This clone was counted a few times. The final CDR3 position lacks the conserved phenylalanine or tryptophan, pointing to a likely read error. The chain combines TRBV6-1 with TRBJ2-2; D possibly matches TRBD1 or TRBD2 (5 bases each). Germline assignment: CDR1 MNHNS and CDR2 SASEGT. The CDR3 has 12 amino acids. CDR3 sequence reads: CAVGTNNGELFS. In DNA, the CDR3 is TGTGCCGTTGGGACGAACAACGGGGAGCTGTTTTCT.

This clone was recorded many times. One junction end disagrees with the germline gene, perhaps due to a read error. The J gene is TRBJ1-6, the V gene TRBV5-1, with 7 bases matching TRBD1. Germline loops: CDR1 SGHRS, CDR2 YFSETQ. The CDR3 extends over 15 amino acids. DNA for the CDR3: TGCGCCAACAGCTTTGAGGGGGCAAGGAATTCACCCCTCCACTTT. Protein sequence: CANSFEGARNSPLHF.

Only a few counts were recorded for this clone. With a much larger clone just one base away, this may be a read error. The V call is TRBV28, the J call TRBJ2-3, with 7 bases that match TRBD2. The CDR3 runs 13 residues. Germline CDR1 MDHEN, CDR2 SYDVKM. As DNA, the CDR3 is TGTGCCAGCAGTTCGACTAGCACAGATACGAAGTATTTT. Its translation is CASSSTSTDTKYF. The variable domain in full, with the rest retrieved from reference TRBV28 and TRBJ2-3, is DVKVTQSSRYLVKRTGEKVFLECVQDMDHENMFWYRQDPGLGLRLIYFSYDVKMKEKGDIPEGYSVSREKKERFSLILESASTNQTSMYLCASSSTSTDTKYFGPGTRLTVL.

With respect to this clone: One base away lies a much larger clone, so this may be a sequencing read error. Other nucleotide sequences in the sample specify the same CDR3. The CDR3 protein is CASSLTRAADEQYF. DNA for the CDR3: TGTGCCAGCAGCTTAACGAGGGCCGCTGACGAGCAGTACTTC. The chain couples TRBV7-2 to TRBJ2-7; D might be TRBD2 (5 bases). The germline V and J ends were trimmed by 2 bases and 5 bases, with 13 bases remaining between them. The CDR3 consists of 14 residues. Germline V gives CDR1 SGHTA, CDR2 FQGNSA.

This clone was counted only a few times. A much larger clone is a single base away; this may be a read error. The rearrangement links TRBV12-3 or TRBV12-4 to TRBJ2-2; maybe TRBD2 (6 bases). The CDR3 loop spans 15 amino acids. CDR3 sequence: CAISFPGVRGGELFF. The CDR3 region has the DNA TGTGCCATCAGTTTCCCGGGAGTAAGAGGCGGGGAGCTGTTTTTT.